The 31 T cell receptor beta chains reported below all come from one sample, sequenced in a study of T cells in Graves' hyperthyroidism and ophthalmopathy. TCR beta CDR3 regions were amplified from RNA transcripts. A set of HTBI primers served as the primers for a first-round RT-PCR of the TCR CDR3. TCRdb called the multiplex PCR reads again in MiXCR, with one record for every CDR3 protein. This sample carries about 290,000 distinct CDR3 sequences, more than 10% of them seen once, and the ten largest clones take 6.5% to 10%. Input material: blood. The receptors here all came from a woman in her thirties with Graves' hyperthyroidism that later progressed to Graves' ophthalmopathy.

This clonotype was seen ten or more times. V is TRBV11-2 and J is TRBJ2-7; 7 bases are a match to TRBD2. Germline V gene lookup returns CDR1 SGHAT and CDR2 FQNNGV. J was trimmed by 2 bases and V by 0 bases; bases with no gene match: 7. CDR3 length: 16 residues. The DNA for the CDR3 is TGTGCCAGCAGCTTAGAGGTTAGCGGGTCTACCTACGAGCAGTACTTC. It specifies CASSLEVSGSTYEQYF.

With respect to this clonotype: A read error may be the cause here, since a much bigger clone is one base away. For the CDR3, the DNA is TGTGCCAGCAGTTTTTCCCCCAGGACTGAAGCTTTCTTT. Its translation: CASSFSPRTEAFF. The V call is TRBV12-3 or TRBV12-4, the J call TRBJ1-1; D remains unclear. V lost 3 bases, J lost 5 bases, and 10 bases lay in between. CDR3 length: 13 amino acids.

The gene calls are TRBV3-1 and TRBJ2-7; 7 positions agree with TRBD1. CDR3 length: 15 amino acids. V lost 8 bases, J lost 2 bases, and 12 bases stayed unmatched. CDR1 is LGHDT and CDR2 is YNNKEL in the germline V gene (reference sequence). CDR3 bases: TGTGCCAGCGCCACCCCCGGGACAGAAGCCTACGAGCAGTACTTC. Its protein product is CASATPGTEAYEQYF.

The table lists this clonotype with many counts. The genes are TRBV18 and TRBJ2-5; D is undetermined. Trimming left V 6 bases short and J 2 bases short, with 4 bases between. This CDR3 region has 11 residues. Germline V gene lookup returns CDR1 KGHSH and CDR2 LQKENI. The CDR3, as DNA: TGTGCCAGCTCTAAGCAAGAGACCCAGTACTTC. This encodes CASSKQETQYF.

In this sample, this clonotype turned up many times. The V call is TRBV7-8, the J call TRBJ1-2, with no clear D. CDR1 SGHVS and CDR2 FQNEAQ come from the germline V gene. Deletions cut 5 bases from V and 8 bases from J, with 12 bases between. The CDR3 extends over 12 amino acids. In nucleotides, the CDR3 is TGTGCCAGCAGCCCCCTCCTAACCGGCTACACCTTC. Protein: CASSPLLTGYTF.

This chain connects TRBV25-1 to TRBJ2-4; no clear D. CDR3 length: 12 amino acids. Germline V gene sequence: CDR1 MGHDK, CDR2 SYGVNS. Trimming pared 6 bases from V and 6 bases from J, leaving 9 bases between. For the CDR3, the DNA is TGTGCCAGCAGAGGAGATGGAAACATTCAGTACTTC. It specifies CASRGDGNIQYF. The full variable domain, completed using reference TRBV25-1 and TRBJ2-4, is EADIYQTPRYLVIGTGKKITLECSQTMGHDKMYWYQQDPGMELHLIHYSYGVNSTEKGDLSSESTVSRIRTEHFPLTLESARPSHTSQYLCASRGDGNIQYFGAGTRLSVL.

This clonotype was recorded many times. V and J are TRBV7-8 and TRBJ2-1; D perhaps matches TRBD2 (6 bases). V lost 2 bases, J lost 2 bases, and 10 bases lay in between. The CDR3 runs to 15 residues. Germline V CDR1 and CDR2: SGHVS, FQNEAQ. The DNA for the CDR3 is TGTGCCAGCAGCTTAACCAGACTAGCCTACAATGAGCAGTTCTTC. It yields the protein CASSLTRLAYNEQFF.

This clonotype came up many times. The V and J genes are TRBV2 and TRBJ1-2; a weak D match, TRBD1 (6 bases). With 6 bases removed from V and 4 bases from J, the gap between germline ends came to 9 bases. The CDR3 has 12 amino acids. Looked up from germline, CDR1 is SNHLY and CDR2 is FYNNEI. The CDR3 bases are TGTGCCAGCAGGTTGGACAGCTATGGCTACACCTTC. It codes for CASRLDSYGYTF.

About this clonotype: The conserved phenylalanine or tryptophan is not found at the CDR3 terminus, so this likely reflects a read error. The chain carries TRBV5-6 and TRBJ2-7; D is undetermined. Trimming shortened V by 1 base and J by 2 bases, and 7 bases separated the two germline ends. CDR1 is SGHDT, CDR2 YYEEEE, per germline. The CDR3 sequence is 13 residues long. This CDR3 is CASSLIDTYEQYL. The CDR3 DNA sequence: TGTGCCAGCAGCTTGATCGACACCTACGAGCAGTACCTC.

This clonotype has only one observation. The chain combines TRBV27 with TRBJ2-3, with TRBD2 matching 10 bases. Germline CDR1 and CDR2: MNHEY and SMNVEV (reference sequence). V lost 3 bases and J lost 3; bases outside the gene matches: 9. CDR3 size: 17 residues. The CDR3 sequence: CASSFGLAGVRTDTQYF. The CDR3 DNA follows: TGTGCCAGCAGTTTTGGGCTAGCGGGAGTGAGGACAGATACGCAGTATTTT.

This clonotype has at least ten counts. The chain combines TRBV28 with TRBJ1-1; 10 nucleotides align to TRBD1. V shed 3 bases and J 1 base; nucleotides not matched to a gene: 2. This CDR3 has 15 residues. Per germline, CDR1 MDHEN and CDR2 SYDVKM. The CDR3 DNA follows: TGTGCCAGCAGTTTGGGGGACAGGGGGAACACTGAAGCTTTCTTT. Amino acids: CASSLGDRGNTEAFF.

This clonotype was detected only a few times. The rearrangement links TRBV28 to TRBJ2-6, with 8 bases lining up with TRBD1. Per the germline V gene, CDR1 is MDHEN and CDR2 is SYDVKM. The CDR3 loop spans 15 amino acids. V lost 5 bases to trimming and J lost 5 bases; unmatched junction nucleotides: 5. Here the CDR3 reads CASSDDRGWANVLTF. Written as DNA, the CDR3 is TGTGCCAGCAGTGACGACAGGGGCTGGGCCAACGTCCTGACTTTC.

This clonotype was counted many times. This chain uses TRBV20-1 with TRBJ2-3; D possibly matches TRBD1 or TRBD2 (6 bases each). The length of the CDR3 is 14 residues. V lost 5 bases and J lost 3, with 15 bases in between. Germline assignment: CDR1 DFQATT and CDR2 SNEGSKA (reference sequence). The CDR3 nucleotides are TGCAGTGCTCCAAGGGGGGCTAAGACAGATACGCAGTATTTT. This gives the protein CSAPRGAKTDTQYF.

For the CDR3, the DNA is TGTGCCAGCAGCTTTCCAGGGGGCGGTGGCTACACCTTC. This gives the protein CASSFPGGGGYTF. J is TRBJ1-2 and V is TRBV7-9, with 8 bases matching TRBD1. Germline lookup yields CDR1 SEHNR and CDR2 FQNEAQ (reference sequence). The CDR3 has 13 amino acids. With 3 bases clipped from V and 7 bases from J, the junction kept 4 bases outside the gene matches.

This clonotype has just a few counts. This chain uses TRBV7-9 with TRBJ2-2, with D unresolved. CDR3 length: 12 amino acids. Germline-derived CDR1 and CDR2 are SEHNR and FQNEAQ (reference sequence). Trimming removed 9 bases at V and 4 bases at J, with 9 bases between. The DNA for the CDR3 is TGTGCCAGTCCAGAAGCCACCGGGGAGCTGTTTTTT. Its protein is CASPEATGELFF. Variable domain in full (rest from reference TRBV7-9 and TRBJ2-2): DTGVSQNPRHKITKRGQNVTFRCDPISEHNRLYWYRQTLGQGPEFLTYFQNEAQLEKSRLLSDRFSAERPKGSFSTLEIQRTEQGDSAMYLCASPEATGELFFGEGSRLTVL.

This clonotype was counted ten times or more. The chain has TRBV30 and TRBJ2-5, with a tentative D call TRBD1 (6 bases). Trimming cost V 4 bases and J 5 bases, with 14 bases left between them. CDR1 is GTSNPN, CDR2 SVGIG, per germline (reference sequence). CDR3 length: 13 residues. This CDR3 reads CAWTFGQRETQYF. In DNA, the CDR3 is TGTGCCTGGACGTTTGGACAGCGGGAGACCCAGTACTTC. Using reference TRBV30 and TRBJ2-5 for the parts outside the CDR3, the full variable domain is SQTIHQWPATLVQPVGSPLSLECTVEGTSNPNLYWYRQAAGRGLQLLFYSVGIGQISSEVPQNLSASRPQDRQFILSSKKLLLSDSGFYLCAWTFGQRETQYFGPGTRLLVL.

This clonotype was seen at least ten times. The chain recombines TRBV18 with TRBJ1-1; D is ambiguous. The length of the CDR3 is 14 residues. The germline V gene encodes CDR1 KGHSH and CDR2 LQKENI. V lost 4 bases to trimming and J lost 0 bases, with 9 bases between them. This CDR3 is CASSLNVVNTEAFF. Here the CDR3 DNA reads TGTGCCAGCTCACTCAACGTGGTGAACACTGAAGCTTTCTTT. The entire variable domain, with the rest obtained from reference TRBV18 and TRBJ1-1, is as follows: NAGVMQNPRHLVRRRGQEARLRCSPMKGHSHVYWYRQLPEEGLKFMVYLQKENIIDESGMPKERFSAEFPKEGPSILRIQQVVRGDSAAYFCASSLNVVNTEAFFGQGTRLTVV.

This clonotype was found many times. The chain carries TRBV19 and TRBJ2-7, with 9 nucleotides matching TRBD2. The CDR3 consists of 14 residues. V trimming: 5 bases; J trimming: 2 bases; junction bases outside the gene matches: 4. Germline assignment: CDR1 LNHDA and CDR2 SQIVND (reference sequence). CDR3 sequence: CASSFAGGTYEQYF. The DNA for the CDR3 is TGTGCCAGTAGTTTTGCGGGAGGGACCTACGAGCAGTACTTC. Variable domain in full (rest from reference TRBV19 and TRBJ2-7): DGGITQSPKYLFRKEGQNVTLSCEQNLNHDAMYWYRQDPGQGLRLIYYSQIVNDFQKGDIAEGYSVSREKKESFPLTVTSAQKNPTAFYLCASSFAGGTYEQYFGPGTRLTVT.

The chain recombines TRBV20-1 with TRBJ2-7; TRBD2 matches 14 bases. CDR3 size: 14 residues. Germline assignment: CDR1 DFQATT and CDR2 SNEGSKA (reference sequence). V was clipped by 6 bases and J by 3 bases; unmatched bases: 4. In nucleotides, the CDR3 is TGCAGTGCCACCGGGACTAGCGGGGGCTACGAGCAGTACTTC. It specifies CSATGTSGGYEQYF.

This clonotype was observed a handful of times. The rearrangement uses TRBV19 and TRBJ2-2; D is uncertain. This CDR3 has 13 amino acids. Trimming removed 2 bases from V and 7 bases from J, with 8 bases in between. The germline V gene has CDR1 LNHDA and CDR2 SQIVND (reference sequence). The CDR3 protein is CASSIPLGGELFF. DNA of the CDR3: TGTGCCAGTAGTATACCCCTTGGCGGGGAGCTGTTTTTT.

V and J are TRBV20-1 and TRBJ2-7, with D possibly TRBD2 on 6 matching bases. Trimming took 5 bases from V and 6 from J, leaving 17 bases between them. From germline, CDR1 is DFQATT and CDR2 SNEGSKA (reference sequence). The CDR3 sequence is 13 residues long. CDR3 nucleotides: TGCAGTGCTCTCGGGGGAATCCCCCGCGAGCAGTACTTC. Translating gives CSALGGIPREQYF.

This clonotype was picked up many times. CDR3 sequence: CSATRPGTFSNQPQHF. The DNA for the CDR3 is TGCAGTGCCACAAGACCCGGGACGTTTAGCAATCAGCCCCAGCATTTT. V is TRBV20-1 and J is TRBJ1-5; possible D gene TRBD1, 5 bases. This CDR3 contains 16 residues. Germline V lookup: CDR1 DFQATT, CDR2 SNEGSKA (reference sequence). The germline V and J ends were trimmed by 6 bases and 0 bases, with 18 bases remaining between them.

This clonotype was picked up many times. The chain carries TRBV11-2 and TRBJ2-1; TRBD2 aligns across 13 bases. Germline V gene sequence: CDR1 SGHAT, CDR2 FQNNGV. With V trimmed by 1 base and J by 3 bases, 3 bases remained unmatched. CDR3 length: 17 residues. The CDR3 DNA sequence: TGTGCCAGCAGCTTAGTACGGACTAGCGGGGGCTACAATGAGCAGTTCTTC. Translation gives CASSLVRTSGGYNEQFF.

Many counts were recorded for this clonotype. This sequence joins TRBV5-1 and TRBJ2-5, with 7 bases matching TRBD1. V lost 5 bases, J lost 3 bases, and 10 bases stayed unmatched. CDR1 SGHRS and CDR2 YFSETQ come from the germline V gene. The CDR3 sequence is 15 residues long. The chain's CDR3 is CASSLQGQLKETQYF. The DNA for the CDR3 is TGCGCCAGCAGTCTGCAGGGACAGTTAAAAGAGACCCAGTACTTC.

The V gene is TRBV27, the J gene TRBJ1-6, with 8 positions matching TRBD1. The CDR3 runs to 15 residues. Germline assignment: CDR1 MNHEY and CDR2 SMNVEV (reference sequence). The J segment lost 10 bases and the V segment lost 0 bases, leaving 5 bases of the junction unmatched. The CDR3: CASSLSSGGGSPLHF. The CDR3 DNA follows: TGTGCCAGCAGTTTATCGTCAGGGGGCGGATCACCCCTCCACTTT.

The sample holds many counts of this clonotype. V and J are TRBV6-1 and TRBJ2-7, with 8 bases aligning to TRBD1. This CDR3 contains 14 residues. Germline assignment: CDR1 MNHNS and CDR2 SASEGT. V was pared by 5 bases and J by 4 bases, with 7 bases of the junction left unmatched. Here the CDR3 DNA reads TGTGCCAGCAGTTTCCTGGGGACAGGTTACGAGCAGTACTTC. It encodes CASSFLGTGYEQYF.

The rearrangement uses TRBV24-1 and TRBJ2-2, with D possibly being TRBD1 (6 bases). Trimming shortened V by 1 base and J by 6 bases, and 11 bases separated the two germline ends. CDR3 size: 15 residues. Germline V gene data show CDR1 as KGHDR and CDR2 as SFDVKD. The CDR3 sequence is CATSDLQGWPGELFF. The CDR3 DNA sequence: TGTGCCACCAGTGATTTACAGGGATGGCCCGGGGAGCTGTTTTTT.

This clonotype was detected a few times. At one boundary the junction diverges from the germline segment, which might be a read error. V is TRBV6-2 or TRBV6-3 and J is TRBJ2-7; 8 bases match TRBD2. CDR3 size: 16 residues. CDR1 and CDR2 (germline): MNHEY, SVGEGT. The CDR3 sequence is CASSPHFTGGPFEKYF. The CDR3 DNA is TGTGCCAGCAGTCCCCATTTTACGGGAGGGCCATTCGAGAAGTACTTC.

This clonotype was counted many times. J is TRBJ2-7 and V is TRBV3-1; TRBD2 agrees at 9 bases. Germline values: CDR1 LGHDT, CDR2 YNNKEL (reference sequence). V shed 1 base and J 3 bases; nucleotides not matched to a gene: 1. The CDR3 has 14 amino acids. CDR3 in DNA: TGTGCCAGCAGCCAAGGGCGGGAGGGCTACGAGCAGTACTTC. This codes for CASSQGREGYEQYF.

The CDR3 here is CASSEGLAGEEDTQYF. The CDR3 nucleotides read TGTGCCAGCAGTGAAGGCTTAGCGGGAGAGGAAGATACGCAGTATTTT. J is TRBJ2-3 and V is TRBV2, with 9 bases fitting TRBD2. Trimming at V came to 1 base and at J to 5 bases, leaving 7 bases not matched to a gene. The CDR3 is 16 amino acids. Germline V gene data show CDR1 as SNHLY and CDR2 as FYNNEI.

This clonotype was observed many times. CDR3 DNA sequence: TGTGCCAGCAGCTCAGAAAGGACTGAAGCCTACGAGCAGTACTTC. Amino acid sequence: CASSSERTEAYEQYF. This rearrangement joins TRBV7-9 to TRBJ2-7; maybe TRBD2 (5 bases). V was pared by 4 bases and J by 2 bases, with 15 bases between. Germline CDR1 and CDR2: SEHNR and FQNEAQ (reference sequence). This CDR3 contains 15 residues.